The rows below give T cell receptor beta chains drawn from one sample of a study of control samples from healthy donors and cancer patients. The method was immunoSEQ multiplex PCR; TCRdb's version includes in-frame clones alone and lacks a portion of them. The table includes about 140,000 clones, about 85% detected once. The sample taken for sequencing was blood. These receptors were taken from a woman under 40 in good health. Each CDR3 is given with its conserved first and last residue. Clone size appears in some rows only: once, few, many, or a class for an expanded clone.

>TRBV6-5|NA|TRBJ2-7
CASTYPLAGEVEQYF
>TRBV11-1|NA|TRBJ1-6
CASSSGLAYNSPLHF
>TRBV6-5|NA|TRBJ1-2
CASRPGPRGHGYTF
>TRBV6-1|NA|TRBJ1-4
CASSEALPGERLFF
>TRBV12-3/TRBV12-4|NA|TRBJ2-5
CASSLYSQETQYF
>TRBV6-5|NA|TRBJ2-7
CASSSRTAAHEQYF
>TRBV3-1/TRBV3-2|NA|TRBJ1-5
CASSQELGDQPQHF
>TRBV19|once|TRBJ2-7
CASSIVQGASYEQYF
>TRBV4-1|NA|TRBJ1-4
CASSQTGVNEKLFF
>TRBV3-1/TRBV3-2|NA|TRBJ2-5
CASSGRQGSTQYF
>TRBV18|NA|TRBJ1-1
CASSKGTEAFF
>TRBV7-9|NA|TRBJ2-2
CASSPLTGELFF
>TRBV9|NA|TRBJ2-7
CASSVASGGWSLLEQYF
>TRBV7-2|NA|TRBJ2-7
CASSPRTGSYEQYF